This T cell receptor beta chain was captured in a study of blood T cell repertoires in COVID-19. For the study at large: Both acute and convalescent COVID-19 samples were obtained from the United States, Italy and Spain. Sample material is recorded as cDNA or gDNA derived from T cells, B-cell-depleted T cells, or PBMCs.

As processed by the authors: Amplifying reference gene primers gave estimates of nucleated cell counts. Assay: immunoSEQ multiplex PCR; the TCRdb copy retains only in-frame clones and omits some. The V and J calls and clone size are taken from that table; D and trimming were inferred from the DNA. The sample yields fewer than 250,000 clones, roughly four fifths seen once. Unmatched junction bases numbered 8, after V lost 6 bases and J lost 4 bases. The CDR3 is 13 amino acids. Germline V gene data show CDR1 as SQVTM and CDR2 as ANQGSEA. Sequencing was carried out using peripheral blood. The sequence derives from a middle-aged woman with acute or convalescent COVID-19. The V gene is TRBV29-1, the J gene TRBJ2-7, with 8 bases matching TRBD1. The CDR3 sequence: CSVLTGEGYEQYF. CDR3 in DNA: TGCAGCGTATTGACAGGGGAAGGATACGAGCAGTACTTC.